Included here is one TCR beta chain sequence, with context. Antigen: not known. A single record per CDR3 protein comes from TCRdb applying MiXCR to the reads. The table has 46,000 or so distinct CDR3 sequences, 20% seen once. These data are taken from a study of T cell repertoires in cytomegalovirus infection. Study context: Public TCR beta signatures were indicative of both CMV infection and a matching HLA type. Study-wide results and limits: Adding up the frequency of public TCR beta families identified people who carried CMV plus the relevant HLA. Predominance within the ex vivo response was attributable to HLA-C-restricted CMV-specific TCR beta clonotypes.

From germline, CDR1 is SEHNR and CDR2 FQNEAQ (reference sequence). The CDR3 covers 15 residues. Trimming pared 5 bases from V and 3 bases from J, leaving 14 bases between. V usage is TRBV7-9 and J usage is TRBJ1-3; no definite D call. This clonotype was obtained from a human donor in good health (CMV status not recorded). Some clones in this sample may be carry-over from other donors' samples. The material sequenced was PBMCs, sequenced either directly or after in vitro stimulation (not recorded which). In nucleotides, the CDR3 is TGTGCCAGCAGCCCATTCGGGGTCTTTGGAAACACCATATATTTT. Translating it yields CASSPFGVFGNTIYF.